The 21 T cell receptor beta chains listed next were all sequenced from one sample in a study of patients and donors after allogeneic stem cell transplantation. MiXCR, run by TCRdb on the RT-PCR reads, gives a single entry per CDR3 protein. The sample lists over 350,000 distinct CDR3 sequences; approximately 16% were seen once. Sequencing was done on a sample of blood, either unsorted or a sorted T cell fraction (not recorded which). The receptor source for this set is a human donor who was either an allogeneic HSCT recipient or a stem cell or donor lymphocyte infusion donor (not recorded which). It is not recorded whose cells these are; they may come from a transplant donor.

This clonotype has just a few counts. The chain links TRBV7-2 to TRBJ2-3; possibly TRBD2 for D (5 bases). With 7 bases removed from V and 5 bases from J, the gap between germline ends came to 19 bases. Germline loops: CDR1 SGHTA, CDR2 FQGNSA. CDR3 length equals 15 residues. The CDR3 region is CASTPRVLRGDTQYF. The CDR3 nucleotides read TGTGCCAGCACCCCCCGAGTTCTCCGGGGAGATACGCAGTATTTT.

The CDR3 loop is CASSQEAGRETQYF. In DNA form, the CDR3 reads TGCGCCAGCAGCCAAGAGGCGGGAAGGGAGACCCAGTACTTC. The chain employs TRBV4-3 and TRBJ2-5; a weak D match, TRBD2 (6 bases). The CDR3 has 14 amino acids. V dropped 0 bases and J dropped 5 bases, with 10 bases sitting between them. CDR1 LGHNA and CDR2 YSLEER come from the germline V gene.

This clonotype was observed a handful of times. The chain employs TRBV7-9 and TRBJ2-3, with unresolved D. This CDR3 spans 16 amino acids. V lost 1 base and J 2 bases, leaving 13 bases between the germline ends. CDR1 is SEHNR and CDR2 is FQNEAQ in the germline V gene (reference sequence). The CDR3 coding sequence is TGTGCCAGCAGCTTAGAATTGCTACAGTTCACAGATACGCAGTATTTT. This gives the protein CASSLELLQFTDTQYF.

The gene calls are TRBV25-1 and TRBJ2-7; maybe TRBD1 (5 bases). V was clipped by 5 bases and J by 3 bases, with 11 bases between them. Germline loops: CDR1 MGHDK, CDR2 SYGVNS. This CDR3 has 13 residues. The CDR3 spells CASSKRRGYEQYF. CDR3 sequence (DNA): TGTGCCAGCAGTAAAAGAAGGGGCTACGAGCAGTACTTC.

This clonotype has ten or more counts. The chain is built from TRBV12-3 or TRBV12-4 and TRBJ1-1, with unresolved D. V lost 6 bases, J lost 4 bases, and 9 bases lay in between. The CDR3 is made up of 12 amino acids. DNA of the CDR3: TGTGCCAGCAGCACGGTAGGCACTGAAGCTTTCTTT. It encodes CASSTVGTEAFF.

This clonotype was counted only a few times. The V call is TRBV10-3, the J call TRBJ2-7; the match to TRBD2 covers 12 bases. The CDR3 sequence is 14 residues long. V gave up 4 bases and J gave up 9 bases; unmatched junction bases: 7. CDR1 and CDR2 from the germline V gene are ENHRY and SYGVKD. The CDR3 loop reads CAISGHGTSGRQYF. Here the CDR3 DNA reads TGTGCCATCAGTGGCCACGGGACTAGCGGGCGGCAGTACTTC.

This clonotype was seen more than once but under ten times. The chain couples TRBV25-1 to TRBJ2-4, with 11 bases aligning to TRBD2. The ends lost 4 bases at V and 5 bases at J; junction bases unmatched: 7. Looked up from germline, CDR1 is MGHDK and CDR2 is SYGVNS. The CDR3 is 16 residues long. DNA of the CDR3: TGTGCCAGCAGTGCCTTAGCGGGGGGGCTGCAAAACATTCAGTACTTC. Protein product: CASSALAGGLQNIQYF.

V gene TRBV29-1 combines with J gene TRBJ2-2, with 8 bases matching TRBD1. J was trimmed by 2 bases and V by 7 bases; bases with no gene match: 9. In germline, CDR1 is SQVTM, CDR2 ANQGSEA. This CDR3 is 15 amino acids long. CDR3 sequence: CSATDRASNTGELFF. CDR3 sequence (DNA): TGCAGCGCCACGGACAGGGCCTCCAACACCGGGGAGCTGTTTTTT.

The chain uses TRBV29-1 and TRBJ1-2; D gene unclear. Trimming removed 0 bases at V and 4 bases at J, with 9 bases between. The CDR3 has 13 amino acids. CDR1 SQVTM and CDR2 ANQGSEA come from the germline V gene. The CDR3 DNA follows: TGCAGCGTTGAAGATCAAGGGAGCTATGGCTACACCTTC. Protein: CSVEDQGSYGYTF. The full variable domain, with the rest looked up from reference TRBV29-1 and TRBJ1-2, is SAVISQKPSRDICQRGTSLTIQCQVDSQVTMMFWYRQQPGQSLTLIATANQGSEATYESGFVIDKFPISRPNLTFSTLTVSNMSPEDSSIYLCSVEDQGSYGYTFGSGTRLTVV.

V usage is TRBV7-9 and J usage is TRBJ2-7, with D possibly matching TRBD2 (7 bases). Trimming removed 1 base from V and 6 bases from J, with 19 bases in between. The CDR3 length is 16 residues. Germline values: CDR1 SEHNR, CDR2 FQNEAQ (reference sequence). CDR3 residues: CASSLEASGGPREQYF. The CDR3 nucleotides are TGTGCCAGCAGCTTAGAGGCATCCGGGGGGCCGCGCGAGCAGTACTTC.

CDR3 amino acids: CASSLWGANVLTF. The CDR3 DNA reads TGTGCCAGCAGCTTGTGGGGGGCCAACGTCCTGACTTTC. The genes are TRBV7-8 and TRBJ2-6; D is unresolved. Per germline, CDR1 SGHVS and CDR2 FQNEAQ. The V end lost 3 bases, the J end lost 4 bases, and 4 bases lay between the germline ends. The CDR3 loop spans 13 amino acids.

The chain carries TRBV2 and TRBJ2-3, with TRBD2 matching over 8 bases. The ends lost 6 bases at V and 1 base at J; junction bases unmatched: 3. Germline CDR1 SNHLY, CDR2 FYNNEI. The CDR3 loop spans 14 amino acids. The CDR3 here is CASRREEGTDTQYF. For the CDR3, the DNA is TGTGCCAGCAGGCGGGAGGAGGGCACAGATACGCAGTATTTT.

The rearrangement links TRBV6-6 to TRBJ1-1; TRBD1 agrees at 8 bases. Trimming took 7 bases from V and 7 from J; bases not matched to a gene: 8. This CDR3 has 13 amino acids. The germline V gene has CDR1 MNHNY and CDR2 SVGAGI (reference sequence). This CDR3 reads CASIGDRGLEAFF. CDR3 DNA sequence: TGTGCCAGCATCGGAGACAGGGGTCTTGAAGCTTTCTTT.

This clonotype has at least ten counts. The chain has TRBV10-3 and TRBJ2-3; the match to TRBD2 covers 11 bases. With 6 bases clipped from V and 8 bases from J, the junction kept 7 bases outside the gene matches. This CDR3 has 14 residues. In germline, CDR1 is ENHRY, CDR2 SYGVKD. The CDR3 nucleotides read TGTGCCATCAGAAGTAGCGGGGGGGCCGGTACGCAGTATTTT. It translates to CAIRSSGGAGTQYF.

The chain joins TRBV29-1 to TRBJ1-2; TRBD1 agrees at 7 bases. The CDR3 is 13 residues long. V lost 6 bases and J lost 4; bases outside the gene matches: 8. The V gene's germline CDR1 is SQVTM and CDR2 ANQGSEA. The CDR3 nucleotides are TGCAGCGTCCACCGGGACAGCTTCTATGGCTACACCTTC. It specifies CSVHRDSFYGYTF.

This clonotype appeared many times. The J gene is TRBJ2-1, the V gene TRBV7-3; D not certain. CDR3 size: 11 residues. The germline V gene encodes CDR1 SGHTA and CDR2 FQGTGA. The ends were cut back, 2 bases at V and 10 bases at J, with 6 bases in the middle. The CDR3 region has the DNA TGTGCCAGCAGCTTAGTGGAAGAGCAGTTCTTC. Amino acids: CASSLVEEQFF.

As DNA, the CDR3 is TGTGCCAGCAGTTTATCTCAGGGCACCTACGAGCAGTACTTC. This codes for CASSLSQGTYEQYF. The chain is built from TRBV27 and TRBJ2-7; TRBD1 is a possible D gene (5 bases). Deletions cut 0 bases from V and 2 bases from J, with 8 bases between. Germline lookup yields CDR1 MNHEY and CDR2 SMNVEV (reference sequence). The CDR3 has 14 amino acids.

The table lists this clonotype with a few counts. V is TRBV13 and J is TRBJ2-7, with TRBD2 as a possible D gene (6 bases). This CDR3 is built from 11 residues. Trimming pared 8 bases from V and 6 bases from J, leaving 11 bases between. Germline-derived CDR1 and CDR2 are PRHDT and FYEKMQ (reference sequence). The CDR3 nucleotides are TGTGCCAGCGGAGCGGGCATCGAGCAGTACTTC. It yields the protein CASGAGIEQYF.

The rearrangement uses TRBV27 and TRBJ2-1; unclear D gene. Germline lookup yields CDR1 MNHEY and CDR2 SMNVEV (reference sequence). The V gene lost 3 bases and the J gene lost 8 bases, with 8 bases spanning the gap. CDR3 length: 12 residues. CDR3 DNA sequence: TGTGCCAGCAGTTTGATCGGATATGAGCAGTTCTTC. It encodes CASSLIGYEQFF.

This clonotype has more than one count but fewer than ten. This chain joins TRBV6-6 and TRBJ1-1, with 8 positions matching TRBD1. The CDR3 sequence is 12 residues long. Germline CDR1 reads MNHNY; CDR2 reads SVGAGI (reference sequence). Trimming cost V 7 bases and J 5 bases; bases outside gene matches: 3. The CDR3 here is CASTNRGTEAFF. CDR3 sequence (DNA): TGTGCCAGCACCAACAGGGGGACTGAAGCTTTCTTT.

J is TRBJ1-1 and V is TRBV4-1; 7 nucleotides line up with TRBD1. The CDR3 covers 15 residues. Per germline, CDR1 MGHRA and CDR2 YSYEKL. V shed 4 bases, J shed 1 base, and the junction held 6 bases outside the gene matches. The CDR3 DNA sequence: TGCGCCAGCAGCCGCCCGGGACAGAAGAACACTGAAGCTTTCTTT. Amino acid sequence: CASSRPGQKNTEAFF.